This TCR beta chain was identified during a study of blood T cell repertoires in COVID-19. Study background: Spain, Italy and the United States supplied samples that represented acute and convalescent COVID-19. The analysed material was cDNA or gDNA that came from T cells, B-cell-depleted T cells, or PBMCs.

Repertoires were generated with immunoSEQ multiplex PCR, while TCRdb's copy carries only in-frame clones and drops some. This table holds about 160,000 clones, more than 75% found once. Germline CDR1 is MNHEY and CDR2 is SVGAGI. The CDR3 loop spans 14 amino acids. J gave up 3 bases and V 5 bases, and 0 bases lay outside the gene matches. The specimen sequenced was peripheral blood. This rearrangement joins TRBV6-5 to TRBJ2-1; 11 bases line up with TRBD2. The clonotype originates from a man between 18 and 35 years old with acute or convalescent COVID-19. Here the CDR3 reads CASSTSGSYNEQFF. In nucleotides, the CDR3 is TGTGCCAGCAGTACTAGCGGGAGCTACAATGAGCAGTTCTTC.